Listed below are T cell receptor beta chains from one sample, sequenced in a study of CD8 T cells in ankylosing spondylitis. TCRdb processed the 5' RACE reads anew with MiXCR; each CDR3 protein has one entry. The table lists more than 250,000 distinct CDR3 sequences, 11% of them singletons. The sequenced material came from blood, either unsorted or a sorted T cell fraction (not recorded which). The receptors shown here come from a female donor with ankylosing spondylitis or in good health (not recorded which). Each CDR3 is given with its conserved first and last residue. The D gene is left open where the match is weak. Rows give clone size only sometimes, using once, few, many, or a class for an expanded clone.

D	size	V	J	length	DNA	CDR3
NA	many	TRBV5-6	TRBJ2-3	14	TGTGCCAGCAGCCGTGGGGCCAAGACAGATACGCAGTATTTT	CASSRGAKTDTQYF
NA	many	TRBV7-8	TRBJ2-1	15	TGTGCCAGCAGCTTCCAACGGGAGCCAACAAGCCTCCAGTTCTTC	CASSFQREPTSLQFF
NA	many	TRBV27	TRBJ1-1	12	TGTGCCAGCAGGTCCGGTTACACTGAAGCTTTCTTT	CASRSGYTEAFF
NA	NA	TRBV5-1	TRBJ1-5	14	TGCGCCAGCAGCGCCGGGGGGGGCAATCAGCCCCAGCATTTT	CASSAGGGNQPQHF
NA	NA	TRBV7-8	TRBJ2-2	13	TGTGCCCGCAGGGGGGGCCACACCGGGGAGCTGTTTTTT	CARRGGHTGELFF
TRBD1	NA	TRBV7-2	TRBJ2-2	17	TGTGCCAGCAGCTTAGTCGGGACAGGGGTGAACACCGGGGAGCTGTTTTTT	CASSLVGTGVNTGELFF
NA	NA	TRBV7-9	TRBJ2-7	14	TGTGCCTGTCAACCCCGTTCGGTCTCCTACGAGCAGTACTTC	CACQPRSVSYEQYF
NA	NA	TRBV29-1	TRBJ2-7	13	TGCAGCGTTGAAGCCGGGCAGGGCTACGAGCAGTACTTC	CSVEAGQGYEQYF
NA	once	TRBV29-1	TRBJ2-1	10	TGCAGCGTAGAGGTGAATGAGCAGTTCTTC	CSVEVNEQFF
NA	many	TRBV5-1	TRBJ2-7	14	TGCGCCAGCAGCCCTCAATTCGACAACAACGAGCAGTACTTC	CASSPQFDNNEQYF
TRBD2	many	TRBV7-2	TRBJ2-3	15	TGTGCCAGCAGCCCAAGCGGGGCGGCGGAAGATACGCAGTATTTT	CASSPSGAAEDTQYF
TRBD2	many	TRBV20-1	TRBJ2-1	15	TGCAGTGCTTTAGTCCTAGCGGGGGCCTACAATGAGCAGTTCTTC	CSALVLAGAYNEQFF
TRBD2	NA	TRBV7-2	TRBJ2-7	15	TGTGCCAGCAGCTCCTTAGAGGCGGGGGTCTACGAGCAGTACTTC	CASSSLEAGVYEQYF
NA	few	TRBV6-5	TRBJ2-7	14	TGTGCCAGCAGTTACGGGGACTTCTCCTACGAGCAGTACTTC	CASSYGDFSYEQYF
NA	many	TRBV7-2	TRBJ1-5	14	TGTGCCAGCAGCCGGAGGTATGTGGACCAGCCCCAGCATTTT	CASSRRYVDQPQHF
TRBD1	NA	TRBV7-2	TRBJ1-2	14	TGTGCCAGCAGCCCCGGGACAGTTGGCTATGGCTACACCTTC	CASSPGTVGYGYTF
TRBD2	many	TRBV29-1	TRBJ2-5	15	TGCAGCGTCTTGACTAGCGGGGGGATGCAAGAGACCCAGTACTTC	CSVLTSGGMQETQYF
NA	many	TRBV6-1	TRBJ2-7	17	TGTGCCAGCAGTCCCGGACGGACGCCACTAAGCTCCTACGAGCAGTACTTC	CASSPGRTPLSSYEQYF
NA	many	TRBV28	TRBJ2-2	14	TGTGCCAGCAGTTTCAGGGATTCCACCGGGGAGCTGTTTTTT	CASSFRDSTGELFF
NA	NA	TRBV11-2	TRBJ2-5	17	TGTGCCAGCAGCTTAGGATTCCCAGCGCCGGGTGGGGAGACCCAGTACTTC	CASSLGFPAPGGETQYF
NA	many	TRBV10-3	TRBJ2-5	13	TGTGCCAGCACGAGGACAGTTCAAGAGACCCAGTACTTC	CASTRTVQETQYF
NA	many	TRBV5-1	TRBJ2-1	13	TGCGCCAGCAGCGCGCAACAGGGTCCTGAGCAGTTCTTC	CASSAQQGPEQFF